The 11 T cell receptor beta chains presented below share a single source sample, sequenced in a study of T cell repertoires in cytomegalovirus infection. A single record per CDR3 protein comes from TCRdb applying MiXCR to the reads. The data hold about 460,000 distinct CDR3 sequences, with approximately 10% observed a single time. Sequencing used PBMCs. These receptors were taken from a human donor in good health (CMV status not recorded). Some clones in this sample may be carry-over from other donors' samples.

This clonotype was seen a handful of times. V usage is TRBV15 and J usage is TRBJ2-1; the D gene could be TRBD1 or TRBD2 (7 bases each). Germline loops: CDR1 LNHNV, CDR2 YYDKDF (reference sequence). The CDR3 runs 14 residues. V shed 5 bases and J shed 9 bases, with 17 bases lying between them. In DNA form, the CDR3 reads TGTGCCACCAGCTATATAACAGGGGAGGGTGAGCAGTTCTTC. Its protein product is CATSYITGEGEQFF.

In its sample, this clonotype was seen many times. The V and J genes are TRBV6-6 and TRBJ2-6; D is uncertain. CDR1 is MNHNY and CDR2 is SVGAGI in the germline V gene (reference sequence). The CDR3 has 15 amino acids. Trimming removed 0 bases at V and 4 bases at J, with 7 bases between. The CDR3 nucleotides read TGTGCCAGCAGTTACTCGGATCCCGGGGCCAACGTCCTGACTTTC. Translating it yields CASSYSDPGANVLTF.

Ten or more counts support this clonotype. The chain recombines TRBV5-1 with TRBJ2-5; no clear D gene. CDR1 is SGHRS, CDR2 YFSETQ, per germline. Trimming stripped 4 bases from V and 5 bases from J, with 9 bases between. The CDR3 has 12 amino acids. The CDR3 spells CASSPEEETQYF. CDR3 in DNA: TGCGCCAGCAGCCCAGAGGAGGAGACCCAGTACTTC.

This clonotype has at least ten counts. The rearrangement uses TRBV7-9 and TRBJ1-1, with a weak D call TRBD1 (5 bases). Germline V gene sequence: CDR1 SEHNR, CDR2 FQNEAQ (reference sequence). This CDR3 contains 14 residues. V was cut by 2 bases and J by 1 base, with 8 bases left in between. The CDR3 loop reads CASSLLGENTEAFF. The CDR3, as DNA: TGTGCCAGCAGCTTATTGGGGGAGAACACTGAAGCTTTCTTT.

This clonotype was recorded at least ten times. The chain joins TRBV28 to TRBJ2-1, with 9 bases aligning to TRBD1. The CDR3 length is 16 residues. Germline loops: CDR1 MDHEN, CDR2 SYDVKM. With V trimmed by 5 bases and J by 4 bases, 9 bases remained unmatched. CDR3 loop: CASSPPSGQGYNEQFF. CDR3 nucleotides: TGTGCCAGCAGTCCACCCTCCGGACAGGGGTACAATGAGCAGTTCTTC.

The genes are TRBV5-1 and TRBJ2-1; possible D gene TRBD2, 5 bases. CDR3 length: 13 amino acids. Deletions cut 4 bases from V and 3 bases from J, with 8 bases between. Germline-derived CDR1 and CDR2 are SGHRS and YFSETQ. CDR3 nucleotides: TGCGCCAGCAGCCCGGACTTCTACAATGAGCAGTTCTTC. Translated: CASSPDFYNEQFF.

The rearrangement uses TRBV7-8 and TRBJ1-5, with D maybe TRBD1 (5 bases). V gave up 2 bases and J gave up 9 bases, with 11 bases separating them. The germline V gene has CDR1 SGHVS and CDR2 FQNEAQ. The CDR3 covers 13 residues. CDR3 sequence: CASSLPGTWPQHF. CDR3 in DNA: TGTGCCAGCAGCTTACCCGGGACTTGGCCCCAGCATTTT.

The V gene is TRBV6-2 or TRBV6-3, the J gene TRBJ1-1; 9 nucleotides match TRBD1. Germline V gene sequence: CDR1 MNHEY, CDR2 SVGEGT. V was clipped by 5 bases and J by 7 bases; unmatched bases: 5. The length of the CDR3 is 13 residues. The CDR3 loop is CASSGTGRHEAFF. CDR3 nucleotide sequence: TGTGCCAGCAGTGGGACAGGGCGTCATGAAGCTTTCTTT.

The sample holds many counts of this clonotype. The genes are TRBV29-1 and TRBJ2-7; no reliable D call. This CDR3 has 13 amino acids. The V end was cut by 7 bases, the J end by 1 base, with 14 bases between. Germline loops: CDR1 SQVTM, CDR2 ANQGSEA. CDR3 amino acids: CSALPAESYEQYF. The CDR3 DNA reads as TGCAGCGCCCTACCCGCGGAGTCCTACGAGCAGTACTTC.

The sample holds a few counts of this clonotype. The chain couples TRBV20-1 to TRBJ1-1; no clear D gene. V lost 2 bases and J lost 10, with 8 bases in between. CDR3 size: 10 residues. Germline CDR1 and CDR2: DFQATT and SNEGSKA (reference sequence). In DNA, the CDR3 is TGCAGTGCTAGATTGAGTCGAGCTTTCTTT. Translated: CSARLSRAFF.

This clonotype has ten or more counts. The chain links TRBV7-2 to TRBJ2-7; TRBD2 aligns across 9 bases. J gave up 0 bases and V 3 bases, and 3 bases lay outside the gene matches. This CDR3 contains 15 residues. Germline values: CDR1 SGHTA, CDR2 FQGNSA. DNA for the CDR3: TGTGCCAGCAGCTTGGCGGGAGGGCCCTCCTACGAGCAGTACTTC. It translates to CASSLAGGPSYEQYF.